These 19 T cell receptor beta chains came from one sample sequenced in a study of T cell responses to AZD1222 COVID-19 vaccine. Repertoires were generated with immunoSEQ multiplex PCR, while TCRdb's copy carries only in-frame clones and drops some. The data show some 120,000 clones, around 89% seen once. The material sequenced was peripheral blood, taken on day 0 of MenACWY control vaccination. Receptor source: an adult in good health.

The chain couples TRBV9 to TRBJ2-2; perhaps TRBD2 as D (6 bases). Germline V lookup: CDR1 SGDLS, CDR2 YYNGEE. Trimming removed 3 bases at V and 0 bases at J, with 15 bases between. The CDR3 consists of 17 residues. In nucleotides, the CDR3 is TGTGCCAGCAGCGCCCCCTTTGGGACTGCGAACACCGGGGAGCTGTTTTTT. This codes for CASSAPFGTANTGELFF.

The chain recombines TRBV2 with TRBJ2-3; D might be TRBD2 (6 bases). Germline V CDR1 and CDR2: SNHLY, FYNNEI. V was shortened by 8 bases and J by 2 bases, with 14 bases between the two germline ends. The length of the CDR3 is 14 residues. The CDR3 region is CASLKLASTDTQYF. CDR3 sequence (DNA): TGTGCCAGCCTGAAGCTAGCGTCCACAGATACGCAGTATTTT.

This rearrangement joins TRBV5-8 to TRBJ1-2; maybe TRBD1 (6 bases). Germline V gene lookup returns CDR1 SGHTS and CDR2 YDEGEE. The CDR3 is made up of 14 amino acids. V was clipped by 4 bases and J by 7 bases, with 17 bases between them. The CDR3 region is CASSPYGGPSGYTF. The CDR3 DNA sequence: TGTGCCAGCAGCCCGTATGGGGGGCCCTCTGGCTACACCTTC.

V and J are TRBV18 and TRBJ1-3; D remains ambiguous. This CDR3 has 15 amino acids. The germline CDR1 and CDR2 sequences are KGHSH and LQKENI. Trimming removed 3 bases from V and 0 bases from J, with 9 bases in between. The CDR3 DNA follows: TGTGCCAGCTCACCGGCTCGGATCTCTGGAAACACCATATATTTT. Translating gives CASSPARISGNTIYF.

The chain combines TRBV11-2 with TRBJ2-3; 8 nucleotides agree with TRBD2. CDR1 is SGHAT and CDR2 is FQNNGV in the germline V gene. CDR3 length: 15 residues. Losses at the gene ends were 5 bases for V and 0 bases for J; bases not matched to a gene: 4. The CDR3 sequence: CASSRTSRSTDTQYF. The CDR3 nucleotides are TGTGCCAGCAGCCGGACTAGCAGAAGCACAGATACGCAGTATTTT.

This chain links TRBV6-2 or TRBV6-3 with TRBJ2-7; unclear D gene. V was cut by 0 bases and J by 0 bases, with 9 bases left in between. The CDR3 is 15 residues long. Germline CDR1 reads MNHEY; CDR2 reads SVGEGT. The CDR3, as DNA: TGTGCCAGCAGTTACTCCCACTGGTCCTCCTACGAGCAGTACTTC. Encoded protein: CASSYSHWSSYEQYF.

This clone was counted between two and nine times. CDR3 loop: CASSVVALADTQYF. CDR3 bases: TGTGCCAGCAGCGTAGTAGCCCTAGCAGATACGCAGTATTTT. The chain links TRBV9 to TRBJ2-3; no reliable D call. From germline, CDR1 is SGDLS and CDR2 YYNGEE. The CDR3 totals 14 residues. V was trimmed by 0 bases and J by 4 bases, leaving 9 bases between them.

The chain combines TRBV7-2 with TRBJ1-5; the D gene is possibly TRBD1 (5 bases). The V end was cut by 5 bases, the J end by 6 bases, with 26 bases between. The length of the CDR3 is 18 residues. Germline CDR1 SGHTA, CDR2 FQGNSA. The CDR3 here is CASSRAGLGWGDGQPQHF. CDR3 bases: TGTGCCAGCAGCCGGGCTGGTTTAGGCTGGGGCGACGGTCAGCCCCAGCATTTT.

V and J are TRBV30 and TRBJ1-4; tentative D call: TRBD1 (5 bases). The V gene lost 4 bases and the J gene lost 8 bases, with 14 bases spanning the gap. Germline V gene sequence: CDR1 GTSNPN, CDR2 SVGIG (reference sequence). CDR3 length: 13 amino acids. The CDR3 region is CAWTVGGYEKLFF. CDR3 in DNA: TGTGCCTGGACCGTTGGGGGGTACGAAAAACTGTTTTTT.

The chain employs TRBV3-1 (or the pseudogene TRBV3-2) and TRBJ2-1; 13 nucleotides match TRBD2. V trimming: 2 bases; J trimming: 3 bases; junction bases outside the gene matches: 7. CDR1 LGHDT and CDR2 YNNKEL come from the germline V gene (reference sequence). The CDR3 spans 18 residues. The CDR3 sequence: CASSQHPGLAGVYNEQFF. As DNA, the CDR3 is TGTGCCAGCAGCCAACACCCCGGACTAGCGGGAGTCTACAATGAGCAGTTCTTC.

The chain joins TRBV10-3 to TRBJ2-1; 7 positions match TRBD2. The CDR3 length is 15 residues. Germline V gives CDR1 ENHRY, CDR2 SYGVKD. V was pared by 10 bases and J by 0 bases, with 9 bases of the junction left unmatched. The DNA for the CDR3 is TGTGCCAGCCGACCTGGCGGGGGCTCCTACAATGAGCAGTTCTTC. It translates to CASRPGGGSYNEQFF.

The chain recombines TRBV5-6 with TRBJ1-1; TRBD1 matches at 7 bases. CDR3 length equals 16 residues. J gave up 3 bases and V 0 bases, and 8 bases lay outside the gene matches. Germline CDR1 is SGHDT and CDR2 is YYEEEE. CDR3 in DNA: TGTGCCAGCAGCTTGGTATTCCCCAGGGGGTACACTGAAGCTTTCTTT. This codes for CASSLVFPRGYTEAFF.

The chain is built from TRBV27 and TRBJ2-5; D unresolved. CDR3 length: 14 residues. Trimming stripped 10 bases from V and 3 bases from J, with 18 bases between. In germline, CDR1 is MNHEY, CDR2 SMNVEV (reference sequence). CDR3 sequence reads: CAIRPDWNEETQYF. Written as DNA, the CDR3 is TGTGCCATTCGACCAGACTGGAATGAAGAGACCCAGTACTTC.

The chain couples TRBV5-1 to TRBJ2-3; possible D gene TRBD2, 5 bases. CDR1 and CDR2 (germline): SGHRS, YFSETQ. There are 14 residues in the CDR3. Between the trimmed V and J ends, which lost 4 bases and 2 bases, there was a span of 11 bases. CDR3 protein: CASSPGLNTDTQYF. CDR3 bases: TGCGCCAGCAGCCCTGGACTGAACACAGATACGCAGTATTTT.

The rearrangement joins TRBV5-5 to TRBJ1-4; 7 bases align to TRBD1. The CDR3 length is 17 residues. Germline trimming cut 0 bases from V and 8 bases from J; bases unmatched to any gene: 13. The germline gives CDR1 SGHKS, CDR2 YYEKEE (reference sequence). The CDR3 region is CASSLGQGEGIGEKLFF. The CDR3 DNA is TGTGCCAGCAGCTTGGGACAGGGAGAGGGAATTGGGGAAAAACTGTTTTTT. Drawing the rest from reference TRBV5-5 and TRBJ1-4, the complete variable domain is DAGVTQSPTHLIKTRGQQVTLRCSPISGHKSVSWYQQVLGQGPQFIFQYYEKEERGRGNFPDRFSARQFPNYSSELNVNALLLGDSALYLCASSLGQGEGIGEKLFFGSGTQLSVL.

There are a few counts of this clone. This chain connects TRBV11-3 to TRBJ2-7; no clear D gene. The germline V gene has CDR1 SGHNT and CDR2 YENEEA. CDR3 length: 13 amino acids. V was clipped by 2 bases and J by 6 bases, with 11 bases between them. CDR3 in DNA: TGTGCCAGCAGCTTACCCCCTGGGTCCGAGCAGTACTTC. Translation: CASSLPPGSEQYF.

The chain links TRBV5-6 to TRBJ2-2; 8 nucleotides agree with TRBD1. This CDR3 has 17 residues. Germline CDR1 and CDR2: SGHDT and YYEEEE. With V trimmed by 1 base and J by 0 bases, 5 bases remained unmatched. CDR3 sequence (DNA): TGTGCCAGCAGCTTGTTTGGACAGGGAACGAACACCGGGGAGCTGTTTTTT. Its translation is CASSLFGQGTNTGELFF.

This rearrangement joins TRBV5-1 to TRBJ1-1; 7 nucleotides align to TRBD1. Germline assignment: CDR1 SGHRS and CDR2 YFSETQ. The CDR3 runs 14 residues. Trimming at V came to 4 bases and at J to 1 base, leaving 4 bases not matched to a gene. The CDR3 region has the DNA TGCGCCAGCAGCATGCGGGACAGGAACACTGAAGCTTTCTTT. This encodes CASSMRDRNTEAFF.

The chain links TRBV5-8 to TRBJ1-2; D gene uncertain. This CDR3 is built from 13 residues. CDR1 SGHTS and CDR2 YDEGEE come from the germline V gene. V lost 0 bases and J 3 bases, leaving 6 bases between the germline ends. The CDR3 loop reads CASSLGRDYGYTF. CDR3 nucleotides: TGTGCCAGCAGCTTGGGGAGGGACTATGGCTACACCTTC.